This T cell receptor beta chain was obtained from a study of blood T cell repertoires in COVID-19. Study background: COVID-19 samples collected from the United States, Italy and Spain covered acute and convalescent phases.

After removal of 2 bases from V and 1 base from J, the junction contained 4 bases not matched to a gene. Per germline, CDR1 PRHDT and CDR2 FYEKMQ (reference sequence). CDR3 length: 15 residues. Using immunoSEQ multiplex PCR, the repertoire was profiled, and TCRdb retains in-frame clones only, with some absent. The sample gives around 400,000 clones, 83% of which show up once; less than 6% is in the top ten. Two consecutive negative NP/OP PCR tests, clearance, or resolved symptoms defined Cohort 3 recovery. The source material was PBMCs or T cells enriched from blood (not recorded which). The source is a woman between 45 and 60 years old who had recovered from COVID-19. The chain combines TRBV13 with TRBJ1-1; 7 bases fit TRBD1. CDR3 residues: CASSLWAGGNTEAFF. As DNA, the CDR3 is TGTGCCAGCAGCTTATGGGCAGGGGGGAACACTGAAGCTTTCTTT.